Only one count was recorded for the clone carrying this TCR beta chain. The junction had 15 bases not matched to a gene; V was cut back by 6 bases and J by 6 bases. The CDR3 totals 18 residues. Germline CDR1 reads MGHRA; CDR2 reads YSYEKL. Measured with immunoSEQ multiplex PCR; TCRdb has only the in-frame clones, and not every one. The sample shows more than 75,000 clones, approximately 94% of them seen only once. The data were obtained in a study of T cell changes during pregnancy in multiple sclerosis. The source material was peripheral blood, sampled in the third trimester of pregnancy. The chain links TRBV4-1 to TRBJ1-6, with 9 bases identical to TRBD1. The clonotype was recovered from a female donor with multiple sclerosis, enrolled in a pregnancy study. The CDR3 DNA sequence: TGCGCCAGCAGTCCTAGCACAGGGGGCGGGGGGTTTAATTCACCCCTCCACTTT. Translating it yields CASSPSTGGGGFNSPLHF.